A single sample is the source of the 15 T cell receptor beta chains below, sequenced in a study of T cell repertoires in cytomegalovirus infection. No antigens are known for them. MiXCR was run by TCRdb on the reads, yielding one entry per CDR3 protein. The repertoire holds about 310,000 distinct CDR3 sequences, 25% seen once, with 10% to 15% in the top ten. Here the sequenced sample was cultured PBMCs, taken from culture after CMV antigen stimulation. The receptors come from a human donor in good health (CMV status not recorded). Some clones in this sample may be carry-over from other donors' samples.

This clonotype was found many times. CDR3: CASSLARRLQTTNEKLFF. CDR3 coding DNA: TGTGCCAGCAGCTTAGCCAGACGCCTACAGACAACTAATGAAAAACTGTTTTTT. The J gene is TRBJ1-4, the V gene TRBV7-9; D is undetermined. The CDR3 covers 18 residues. CDR1 SEHNR and CDR2 FQNEAQ come from the germline V gene (reference sequence). Trimming stripped 0 bases from V and 0 bases from J, with 14 bases between. Based on the CDR3 plus reference TRBV7-9 and TRBJ1-4, the full variable domain is DTGVSQNPRHKITKRGQNVTFRCDPISEHNRLYWYRQTLGQGPEFLTYFQNEAQLEKSRLLSDRFSAERPKGSFSTLEIQRTEQGDSAMYLCASSLARRLQTTNEKLFFGSGTQLSVL.

The chain combines TRBV7-2 with TRBJ2-3; 8 nucleotides agree with TRBD2. V lost 3 bases and J lost 2; bases outside the gene matches: 13. This CDR3 is 18 amino acids long. Per germline, CDR1 SGHTA and CDR2 FQGNSA. CDR3 in DNA: TGTGCCAGCAGCTTCCGAGGTTCAGGACTAGCCGACACAGATACGCAGTATTTT. As protein: CASSFRGSGLADTDTQYF.

This clonotype was seen only once. The chain employs TRBV20-1 and TRBJ2-5; D gene uncertain. Germline V gives CDR1 DFQATT, CDR2 SNEGSKA (reference sequence). V lost 7 bases, J lost 5 bases, and 11 bases lay in between. This CDR3 contains 11 residues. CDR3 in amino acids: CSVAGRETQYF. CDR3 nucleotides: TGCAGTGTCGCTGGCCGGGAGACCCAGTACTTC.

The CDR3 bases are TGCGCCAGCAGCTTGACAGGGGCTGATTTTGACACTGAAGCTTTCTTT. Translation gives CASSLTGADFDTEAFF. The V gene is TRBV5-1, the J gene TRBJ1-1; 7 bases are shared with TRBD1. Germline values: CDR1 SGHRS, CDR2 YFSETQ. The CDR3 length is 16 residues. With 1 base clipped from V and 3 bases from J, the junction kept 9 bases outside the gene matches.

The rearrangement joins TRBV5-6 to TRBJ1-3, with no clear D. V lost 3 bases to trimming and J lost 4 bases, with 23 bases between them. This CDR3 spans 18 amino acids. CDR1 and CDR2 from the germline V gene are SGHDT and YYEEEE. The CDR3 loop is CASSSLRQAGRRGNTIYF. Here the CDR3 DNA reads TGTGCCAGCAGCTCACTGCGGCAGGCAGGAAGGCGAGGAAACACCATATATTTT.

This clonotype was found a few times. V usage is TRBV4-3 and J usage is TRBJ1-4; 10 bases map to TRBD1. CDR3 length: 15 residues. The junction had 4 bases not matched to a gene; V was cut back by 1 base and J by 8 bases. Germline lookup yields CDR1 LGHNA and CDR2 YSLEER. As DNA, the CDR3 is TGCGCCAGCAGCCAAGGGACAGGGGGTTTGGAAAAACTGTTTTTT. This encodes CASSQGTGGLEKLFF.

The genes are TRBV7-8 and TRBJ2-7, with D perhaps TRBD1 or TRBD2 (5 bases each). This CDR3 is 16 amino acids long. V shed 2 bases and J shed 5 bases, with 19 bases lying between them. Germline lookup yields CDR1 SGHVS and CDR2 FQNEAQ. CDR3 nucleotide sequence: TGTGCCAGCAGCTTAAGGACGGGGACCCCCGCCCACGAGCAGTACGTC. As protein: CASSLRTGTPAHEQYV.

The chain combines TRBV30 with TRBJ2-1, with D tentatively TRBD2 (5 bases). The CDR3 runs 12 residues. Trimming removed 3 bases at V and 6 bases at J, with 9 bases between. The germline gives CDR1 GTSNPN, CDR2 SVGIG (reference sequence). The CDR3 DNA reads TGTGCCTGGAGAGGACTGTCCAATGAGCAGTTCTTC. Amino acids: CAWRGLSNEQFF.

The rearrangement joins TRBV12-3 or TRBV12-4 to TRBJ2-1, with D possibly matching TRBD2 (6 bases). The CDR3 is made up of 16 amino acids. The V end lost 7 bases, the J end lost 0 bases, and 16 bases lay between the germline ends. The CDR3 region has the DNA TGTGCCAGCAAGCTGGGTCAGGGAGGCTCCTACAATGAGCAGTTCTTC. This sequence encodes CASKLGQGGSYNEQFF.

The table lists this clonotype with a few counts. The rearrangement uses TRBV12-3 or TRBV12-4 and TRBJ1-1; no firm D call. V lost 1 base and J 6 bases, leaving 12 bases between the germline ends. The CDR3 consists of 14 residues. CDR3 sequence (DNA): TGTGCCAGCAGTTTAGGATCGAGGGTCTCTGAAGCTTTCTTT. It yields the protein CASSLGSRVSEAFF.

The chain carries TRBV28 and TRBJ1-1; TRBD1 aligns across 7 bases. There are 18 residues in the CDR3. V dropped 2 bases and J dropped 3; count of bases not matched to a gene: 15. Germline-derived CDR1 and CDR2 are MDHEN and SYDVKM. Here the CDR3 DNA reads TGTGCCAGCAGTTTACAACAGAACAGGGGAATTTTATACACTGAAGCTTTCTTT. Its translation is CASSLQQNRGILYTEAFF.

This sequence joins TRBV20-1 and TRBJ1-4; perhaps TRBD1 as D (6 bases). Trimming removed 3 bases from V and 6 bases from J, with 14 bases in between. Germline values: CDR1 DFQATT, CDR2 SNEGSKA (reference sequence). The CDR3 runs 14 residues. The CDR3 DNA sequence: TGCAGTGCTAGGGGGACTGGGGGCCATGAAAAACTGTTTTTT. It yields the protein CSARGTGGHEKLFF.

The chain couples TRBV6-1 to TRBJ2-5, with TRBD1 identical over 7 bases. The V gene end was trimmed by 4 bases and the J gene end by 4 bases; junction bases not matched to a gene: 6. The CDR3 has 14 residues. CDR1 is MNHNS, CDR2 SASEGT, per germline. The CDR3 DNA reads as TGTGCCAGCAGTGCTTTGACAGGGCGAGAGACCCAGTACTTC. It specifies CASSALTGRETQYF.

The chain employs TRBV19 and TRBJ2-1, with D possibly TRBD1 on 6 matching bases. The CDR3 contains 15 residues. From germline, CDR1 is LNHDA and CDR2 SQIVND (reference sequence). V dropped 3 bases and J dropped 0 bases, with 9 bases sitting between them. CDR3 sequence reads: CASSIGRGSYNEQFF. The CDR3 bases are TGTGCCAGTAGTATCGGCAGGGGCTCCTACAATGAGCAGTTCTTC.

This clonotype was recorded a few times. This rearrangement joins TRBV4-2 to TRBJ2-1; 10 bases match TRBD2. From germline, CDR1 is LGHNA and CDR2 YNFKEQ. The ends lost 0 bases at V and 2 bases at J; junction bases unmatched: 4. The CDR3 sequence is 17 residues long. CDR3 residues: CASSQEAGGPPYNEQFF. The CDR3 DNA follows: TGTGCCAGCAGCCAAGAAGCGGGAGGGCCCCCCTACAATGAGCAGTTCTTC.